The 28 T cell receptor beta chains below all came from one sample that was sequenced in a study of T-cell memory formation after mild COVID-19. TCRdb analysed the 5' RACE reads with MiXCR anew, one entry per CDR3 protein. The data contain some 190,000 distinct CDR3 sequences, 16% of them seen just once; the ten biggest clones take up under 2.5%. Material: PBMCs or a T cell subset sorted from them (not recorded which). The origin of the receptors is an adult woman who had mild COVID-19 (a few samples of this study predate the infection). Cell type and time point are not known.

This clonotype has at least ten counts. The V gene is TRBV12-3 or TRBV12-4, the J gene TRBJ2-5; D is unclear. The CDR3 consists of 14 residues. V dropped 7 bases and J dropped 1 base, with 13 bases sitting between them. CDR3 protein: CASTTWGSQETQYF. As DNA, the CDR3 is TGTGCCAGCACCACCTGGGGAAGCCAAGAGACCCAGTACTTC.

In this sample, this clonotype turned up a few times. This chain uses TRBV7-2 with TRBJ2-7; D tentatively fits TRBD1 or TRBD2 (5 bases each). Trimming shortened V by 4 bases and J by 6 bases, and 13 bases separated the two germline ends. The CDR3 is made up of 13 amino acids. The V gene's germline CDR1 is SGHTA and CDR2 FQGNSA. The CDR3 protein is CASSSSTGPEQYF. The CDR3 DNA reads as TGTGCCAGCAGCTCTAGCACGGGACCCGAGCAGTACTTC.

The rearrangement joins TRBV6-5 to TRBJ2-7; 10 nucleotides line up with TRBD1. Per germline, CDR1 MNHEY and CDR2 SVGAGI. V lost 8 bases, J lost 5 bases, and 12 bases stayed unmatched. The CDR3 extends over 15 amino acids. CDR3: CASLERRQGADEQYF. CDR3 nucleotides: TGTGCCAGCCTCGAGAGAAGACAGGGGGCGGACGAGCAGTACTTC.

In this sample, this clonotype turned up a few times. The rearrangement links TRBV3-1 to TRBJ2-1, with TRBD2 as a possible D gene (6 bases). The V gene lost 4 bases and the J gene lost 9 bases, with 22 bases spanning the gap. Germline V CDR1 and CDR2: LGHDT, YNNKEL (reference sequence). The CDR3 sequence is 16 residues long. The CDR3 DNA is TGTGCCAGCAGCCGGAGCGAGCTTAGGTGGGAGGCTGAGCAGTTCTTC. It encodes CASSRSELRWEAEQFF.

This clonotype was detected many times. The gene calls are TRBV5-1 and TRBJ2-1, with no clear D. V dropped 0 bases and J dropped 3 bases, with 7 bases sitting between them. CDR3 length equals 14 residues. Germline V gene sequence: CDR1 SGHRS, CDR2 YFSETQ. The CDR3 loop reads CASSLGELYNEQFF. The CDR3 region has the DNA TGCGCCAGCAGCTTGGGAGAGCTCTACAATGAGCAGTTCTTC. Full variable domain (rest looked up from reference TRBV5-1 and TRBJ2-1): KAGVTQTPRYLIKTRGQQVTLSCSPISGHRSVSWYQQTPGQGLQFLFEYFSETQRNKGNFPGRFSGRQFSNSRSEMNVSTLELGDSALYLCASSLGELYNEQFFGPGTRLTVL.

This clonotype came up a few times. The chain recombines TRBV5-5 with TRBJ2-3, with 13 bases aligning to TRBD2. V was pared by 4 bases and J by 6 bases, with 8 bases of the junction left unmatched. Looked up from germline, CDR1 is SGHKS and CDR2 is YYEKEE (reference sequence). The CDR3 extends over 16 amino acids. The CDR3 DNA reads TGTGCCAGCAGCCATACTAGCGGGGGGGCTTGGGATACGCAGTATTTT. Translating it yields CASSHTSGGAWDTQYF.

This rearrangement joins TRBV24-1 to TRBJ2-1; D is perhaps TRBD2 (6 bases). V lost 9 bases and J 7 bases, leaving 18 bases between the germline ends. CDR3 length: 14 residues. Germline lookup yields CDR1 KGHDR and CDR2 SFDVKD. The CDR3: CATSKRAPVNEQFF. CDR3 bases: TGTGCCACCTCCAAGCGGGCACCCGTAAATGAGCAGTTCTTC.

The chain combines TRBV3-1 with TRBJ2-5, with 8 bases that match TRBD2. Per the germline V gene, CDR1 is LGHDT and CDR2 is YNNKEL (reference sequence). V shed 0 bases, J shed 3 bases, and the junction held 3 bases outside the gene matches. The CDR3 is 15 amino acids. CDR3 residues: CASSQDPAGEETQYF. In nucleotides, the CDR3 is TGTGCCAGCAGCCAAGATCCAGCGGGGGAAGAGACCCAGTACTTC.

This clonotype was observed a handful of times. The chain combines TRBV29-1 with TRBJ1-5, with TRBD1 matching 7 bases. V lost 4 bases to trimming and J lost 2 bases; unmatched junction nucleotides: 8. Germline V gene data show CDR1 as SQVTM and CDR2 as ANQGSEA. CDR3 length: 15 residues. CDR3 sequence (DNA): TGCAGCGTTGCGACAGGGAGAAATCGCAATCAGCCCCAGCATTTT. Translating gives CSVATGRNRNQPQHF.

The chain recombines TRBV6-6 with TRBJ2-7; 7 positions agree with TRBD2. The CDR3 totals 14 residues. J lost 4 bases, V lost 1 base, and 4 bases had no gene match. From germline, CDR1 is MNHNY and CDR2 SVGAGI (reference sequence). The chain's CDR3 is CASSYWAGEYEQYF. CDR3 nucleotides: TGTGCCAGCAGTTACTGGGCGGGGGAATACGAGCAGTACTTC.

The CDR3 DNA follows: TGTGCCAGCAGATCGCGGACTGACTATAATTCACCCCTCCACTTT. Protein product: CASRSRTDYNSPLHF. This sequence joins TRBV6-5 and TRBJ1-6; D unresolved. The CDR3 consists of 15 residues. Germline values: CDR1 MNHEY, CDR2 SVGAGI. Trimming took 6 bases from V and 3 from J, leaving 12 bases between them.

The chain recombines TRBV6-1 with TRBJ1-4; D perhaps matches TRBD1 (5 bases). Germline V CDR1 and CDR2: MNHNS, SASEGT. The CDR3 has 15 residues. The V gene lost 5 bases and the J gene lost 8 bases, with 18 bases spanning the gap. The CDR3 spells CASSLSGTTGEKLFF. Written as DNA, the CDR3 is TGTGCCAGCAGTTTGTCGGGGACGACGGGGGAAAAACTGTTTTTT.

The V call is TRBV20-1, the J call TRBJ2-3; 11 bases match TRBD2. Germline V CDR1 and CDR2: DFQATT, SNEGSKA (reference sequence). V gave up 3 bases and J gave up 9 bases; unmatched junction bases: 8. The CDR3 runs 14 residues. The CDR3 DNA follows: TGCAGTGCTAGCGGTAGCGGGAGGGCCCCAACGCAGTATTTT. This gives the protein CSASGSGRAPTQYF.

This clonotype was recorded a few times. The chain recombines TRBV18 with TRBJ2-4; 10 bases align to TRBD1. J gave up 8 bases and V 3 bases, and 7 bases lay outside the gene matches. The CDR3 runs 15 residues. Germline V gene sequence: CDR1 KGHSH, CDR2 LQKENI. The CDR3 region has the DNA TGTGCCAGCTCACCCCTGACAGGGGGCAGTGACATTCAGTACTTC. This sequence encodes CASSPLTGGSDIQYF.

The gene calls are TRBV5-1 and TRBJ1-2, with 9 bases that match TRBD1. CDR1 and CDR2 from the germline V gene are SGHRS and YFSETQ. The CDR3 is 17 residues long. V dropped 0 bases and J dropped 4; count of bases not matched to a gene: 10. The CDR3 here is CASSLVGTGQGSYGYTF. The CDR3, as DNA: TGCGCCAGCAGCTTGGTGGGGACCGGACAGGGGTCCTATGGCTACACCTTC.

The J gene is TRBJ2-1, the V gene TRBV12-5; D gene uncertain. V shed 2 bases and J shed 0 bases, with 11 bases lying between them. The CDR3 spans 16 residues. Germline loops: CDR1 LGHNT, CDR2 FRNRAP. The CDR3 DNA is TGTGCTAGTGGTTTGAAGCCTCTCAGCTCCTACAATGAGCAGTTCTTC. It is translated as CASGLKPLSSYNEQFF.

The chain has TRBV30 and TRBJ2-3; 7 nucleotides align to TRBD2. This CDR3 contains 17 residues. CDR1 is GTSNPN and CDR2 is SVGIG in the germline V gene (reference sequence). Losses at the gene ends were 0 bases for V and 3 bases for J; bases not matched to a gene: 12. The DNA for the CDR3 is TGTGCCTGGAGTGTACACGGGCTAGCGGTAACAACAGATACGCAGTATTTT. Protein: CAWSVHGLAVTTDTQYF.

The rearrangement uses TRBV6-5 and TRBJ2-2, with D tentatively TRBD2 (6 bases). V was pared by 6 bases and J by 9 bases, with 17 bases between. The CDR3 spans 14 residues. Germline values: CDR1 MNHEY, CDR2 SVGAGI. The CDR3 region is CASRTGTAFRELFF. DNA of the CDR3: TGTGCCAGCAGAACCGGGACTGCATTCCGGGAGCTGTTTTTT.

This clonotype was picked up a small number of times. The gene calls are TRBV27 and TRBJ2-1, with D perhaps matching TRBD1 or TRBD2 (6 bases each). V dropped 3 bases and J dropped 5 bases, with 14 bases sitting between them. This CDR3 spans 15 amino acids. Germline V gene sequence: CDR1 MNHEY, CDR2 SMNVEV (reference sequence). Here the CDR3 DNA reads TGTGCCAGCAGTTTGAACGGGGGCACCCACAATGAGCAGTTCTTC. Translation gives CASSLNGGTHNEQFF.

This chain links TRBV29-1 with TRBJ2-3; 9 bases match TRBD2. This CDR3 contains 16 residues. With V trimmed by 4 bases and J by 6 bases, 14 bases remained unmatched. CDR1 and CDR2 (germline): SQVTM, ANQGSEA. The CDR3 DNA follows: TGCAGCGTTGGGGGCCAGCGGGGGGCCGGGGTGGATACGCAGTATTTT. Encoded protein: CSVGGQRGAGVDTQYF.

This clonotype occurred a few times. J is TRBJ2-1 and V is TRBV14; maybe TRBD1 (6 bases). The germline gives CDR1 SGHDN, CDR2 FVKESK. Trimming removed 6 bases from V and 6 bases from J, with 12 bases in between. The length of the CDR3 is 13 residues. CDR3 loop: CASSLQGINEQFF. CDR3 DNA sequence: TGTGCCAGCAGTCTACAGGGTATCAATGAGCAGTTCTTC.

The chain carries TRBV6-6 and TRBJ1-5; TRBD1 agrees at 9 bases. CDR1 and CDR2 (germline): MNHNY, SVGAGI (reference sequence). CDR3 length: 14 residues. The junction had 5 bases not matched to a gene; V was cut back by 8 bases and J by 3 bases. This CDR3 reads CASRDREANQPQHF. The CDR3 bases are TGTGCCAGCCGGGACAGGGAGGCCAATCAGCCCCAGCATTTT.

The chain is built from TRBV5-4 and TRBJ2-1, with 7 positions matching TRBD1. Germline CDR1 reads SGHNT; CDR2 reads YYREEE (reference sequence). Losses at the gene ends were 2 bases for V and 0 bases for J; bases not matched to a gene: 5. The CDR3 runs to 16 residues. As DNA, the CDR3 is TGTGCCAGCAGCTTACCACAGGGGAGCTCCTACAATGAGCAGTTCTTC. Its protein is CASSLPQGSSYNEQFF.

The CDR3 coding sequence is TGCGCCAGCAGCCACACTAGCGGGGGGAACAATGAGCAGTTCTTC. Translation: CASSHTSGGNNEQFF. The chain combines TRBV4-1 with TRBJ2-1; 12 nucleotides line up with TRBD2. Germline CDR1 reads MGHRA; CDR2 reads YSYEKL. The V and J ends lost 3 bases and 5 bases, in that order; junction bases with no gene match: 2. The CDR3 loop spans 15 amino acids.

The chain couples TRBV20-1 to TRBJ2-7; tentative D call: TRBD1 (5 bases). Germline CDR1 is DFQATT and CDR2 is SNEGSKA (reference sequence). This CDR3 is built from 15 residues. Trimming took 0 bases from V and 0 from J, leaving 12 bases between them. The DNA of the CDR3 is TGCAGTGCTAGAGATATGGGGCGTGGCTCCTACGAGCAGTACTTC. Encoded protein: CSARDMGRGSYEQYF.

This chain connects TRBV30 to TRBJ1-1; no definite D call. CDR1 GTSNPN and CDR2 SVGIG come from the germline V gene (reference sequence). Trimming cost V 2 bases and J 1 base, with 8 bases left between them. This CDR3 is built from 13 residues. CDR3 sequence: CAWSRTSNTEAFF. The CDR3, as DNA: TGTGCCTGGAGTAGGACTTCGAACACTGAAGCTTTCTTT.

The table lists this clonotype with a few counts. This sequence joins TRBV25-1 and TRBJ2-5; 7 bases match TRBD2. The CDR3 length is 16 residues. Unmatched junction bases numbered 9, after V lost 3 bases and J lost 2 bases. The germline V gene encodes CDR1 MGHDK and CDR2 SYGVNS. The CDR3 here is CASSEVRLARQETQYF. In DNA, the CDR3 is TGTGCCAGCAGTGAGGTTCGACTAGCTCGGCAAGAGACCCAGTACTTC.

Only a few counts were recorded for this clonotype. The chain employs TRBV27 and TRBJ1-4; 9 bases fit TRBD1. Germline values: CDR1 MNHEY, CDR2 SMNVEV (reference sequence). The CDR3 extends over 15 amino acids. The V segment lost 5 bases and the J segment 8 bases; nucleotides outside the gene matches: 9. This CDR3 is CASSPRDRAYEKLFF. DNA of the CDR3: TGTGCCAGCAGTCCCCGGGACAGGGCATACGAAAAACTGTTTTTT.